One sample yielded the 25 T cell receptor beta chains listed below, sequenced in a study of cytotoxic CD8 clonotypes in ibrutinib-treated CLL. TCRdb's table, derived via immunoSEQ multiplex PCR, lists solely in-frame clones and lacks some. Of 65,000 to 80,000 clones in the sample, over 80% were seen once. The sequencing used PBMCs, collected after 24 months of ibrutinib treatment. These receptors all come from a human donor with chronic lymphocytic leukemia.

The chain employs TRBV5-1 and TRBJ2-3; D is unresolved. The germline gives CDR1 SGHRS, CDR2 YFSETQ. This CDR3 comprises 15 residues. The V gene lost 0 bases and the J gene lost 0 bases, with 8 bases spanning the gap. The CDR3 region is CASSLGLMSTDTQYF. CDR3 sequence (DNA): TGCGCCAGCAGCTTGGGACTGATGAGCACAGATACGCAGTATTTT.

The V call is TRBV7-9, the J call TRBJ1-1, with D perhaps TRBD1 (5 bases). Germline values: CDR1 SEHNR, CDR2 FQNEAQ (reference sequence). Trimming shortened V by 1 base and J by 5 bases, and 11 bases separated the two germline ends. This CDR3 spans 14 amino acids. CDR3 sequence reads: CASSLVAGRTEAFF. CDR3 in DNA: TGTGCCAGCAGCTTAGTGGCGGGGCGGACTGAAGCTTTCTTT.

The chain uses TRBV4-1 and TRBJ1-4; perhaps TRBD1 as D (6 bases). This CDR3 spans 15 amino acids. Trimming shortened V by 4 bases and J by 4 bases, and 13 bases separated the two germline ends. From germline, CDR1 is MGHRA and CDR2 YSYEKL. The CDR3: CASSRTGPNNEKLFF. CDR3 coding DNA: TGCGCCAGCAGCCGAACAGGGCCAAATAATGAAAAACTGTTTTTT.

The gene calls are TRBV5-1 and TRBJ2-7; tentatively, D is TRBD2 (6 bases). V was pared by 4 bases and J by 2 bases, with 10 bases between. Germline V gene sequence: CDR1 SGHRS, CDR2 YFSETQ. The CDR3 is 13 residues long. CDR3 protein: CASSGGAPYEQYF. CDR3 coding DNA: TGCGCCAGCAGCGGAGGGGCACCCTACGAGCAGTACTTC.

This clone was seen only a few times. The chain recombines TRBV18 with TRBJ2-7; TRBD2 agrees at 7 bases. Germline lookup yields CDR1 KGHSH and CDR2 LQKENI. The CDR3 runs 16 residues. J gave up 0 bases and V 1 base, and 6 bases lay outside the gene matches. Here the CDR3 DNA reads TGTGCCAGCTCACCACGGGGATCTAGCGGCTCCTACGAGCAGTACTTC. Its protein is CASSPRGSSGSYEQYF.

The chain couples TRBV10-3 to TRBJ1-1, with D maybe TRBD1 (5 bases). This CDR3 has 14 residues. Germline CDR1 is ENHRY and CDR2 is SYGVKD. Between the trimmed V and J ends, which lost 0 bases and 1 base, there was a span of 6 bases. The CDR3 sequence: CAISESGANTEAFF. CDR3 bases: TGTGCCATCAGTGAGTCAGGGGCGAACACTGAAGCTTTCTTT.

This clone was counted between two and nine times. As DNA, the CDR3 is TGTGCCAGCAGTTTATTCGGCACCGGGGAGCTGTTTTTT. This sequence encodes CASSLFGTGELFF. This rearrangement joins TRBV28 to TRBJ2-2; D is ambiguous. Germline V gene lookup returns CDR1 MDHEN and CDR2 SYDVKM. There are 13 residues in the CDR3. V was shortened by 1 base and J by 4 bases, with 4 bases between the two germline ends.

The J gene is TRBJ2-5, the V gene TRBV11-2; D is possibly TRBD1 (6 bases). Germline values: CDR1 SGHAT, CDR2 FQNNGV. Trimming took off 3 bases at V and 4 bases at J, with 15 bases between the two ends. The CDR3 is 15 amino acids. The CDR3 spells CASSFGQWMGETQYF. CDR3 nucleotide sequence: TGTGCCAGCAGCTTTGGACAGTGGATGGGAGAGACCCAGTACTTC.

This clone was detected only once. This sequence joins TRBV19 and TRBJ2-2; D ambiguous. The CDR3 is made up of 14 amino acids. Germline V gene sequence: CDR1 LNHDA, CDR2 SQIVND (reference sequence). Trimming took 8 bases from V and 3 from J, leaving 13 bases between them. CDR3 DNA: TGTGCCAGTCTTAGCAGAAAAGACACCGGGGAGCTGTTTTTT. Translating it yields CASLSRKDTGELFF.

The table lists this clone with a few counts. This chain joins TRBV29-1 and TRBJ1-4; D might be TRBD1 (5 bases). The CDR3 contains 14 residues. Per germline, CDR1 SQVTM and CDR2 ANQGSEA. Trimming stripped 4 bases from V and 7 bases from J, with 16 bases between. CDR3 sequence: CSVAGQGWGEKLFF. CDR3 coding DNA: TGCAGCGTTGCCGGTCAGGGCTGGGGTGAAAAACTGTTTTTT.

The CDR3 loop is CASSIMGGGEPQHF. CDR3 bases: TGTGCCAGTAGTATAATGGGTGGGGGGGAGCCCCAGCATTTT. The genes are TRBV19 and TRBJ1-5, with a weak D call TRBD1 (5 bases). Germline assignment: CDR1 LNHDA and CDR2 SQIVND (reference sequence). The V and J ends lost 2 bases and 8 bases respectively, with 13 bases between them. The CDR3 spans 14 residues.

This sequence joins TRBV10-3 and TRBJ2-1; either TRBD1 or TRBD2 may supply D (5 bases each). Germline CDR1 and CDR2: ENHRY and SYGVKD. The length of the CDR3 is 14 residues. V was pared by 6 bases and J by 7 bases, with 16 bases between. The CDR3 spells CAISSSSEGNEQFF. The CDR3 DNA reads TGTGCCATCAGCTCAAGCTCCGAGGGGAATGAGCAGTTCTTC.

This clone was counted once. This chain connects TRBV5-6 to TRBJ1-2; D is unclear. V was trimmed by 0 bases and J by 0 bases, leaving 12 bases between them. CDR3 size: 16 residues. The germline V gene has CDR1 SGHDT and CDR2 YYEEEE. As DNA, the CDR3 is TGTGCCAGCAGCTTGGCCGGCTCAGGACCTAACTATGGCTACACCTTC. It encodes CASSLAGSGPNYGYTF.

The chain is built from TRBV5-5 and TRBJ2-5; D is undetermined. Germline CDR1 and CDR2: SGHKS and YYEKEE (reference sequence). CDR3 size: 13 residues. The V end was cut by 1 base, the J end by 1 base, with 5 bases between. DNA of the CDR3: TGTGCCAGCAGCTTGTATGCCCAAGAGACCCAGTACTTC. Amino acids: CASSLYAQETQYF.

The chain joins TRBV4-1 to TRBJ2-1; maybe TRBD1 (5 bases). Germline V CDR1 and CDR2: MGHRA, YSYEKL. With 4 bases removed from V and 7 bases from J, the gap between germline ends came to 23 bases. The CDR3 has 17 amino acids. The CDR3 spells CASSRSGAPDPYNEQFF. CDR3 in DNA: TGCGCCAGCAGCCGAAGTGGGGCTCCCGATCCTTATAATGAGCAGTTCTTC.

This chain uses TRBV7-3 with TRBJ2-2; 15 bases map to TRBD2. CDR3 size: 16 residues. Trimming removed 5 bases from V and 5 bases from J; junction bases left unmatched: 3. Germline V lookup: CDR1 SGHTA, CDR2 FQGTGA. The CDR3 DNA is TGTGCCAGCAGCGTCGGACTAGCGGGAGGGACCGGGGAGCTGTTTTTT. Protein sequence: CASSVGLAGGTGELFF.

This CDR3 is CASSSGGAGNQPQHF. The CDR3 DNA reads as TGTGCCAGTAGTTCCGGGGGCGCCGGCAATCAGCCCCAGCATTTT. The chain combines TRBV19 with TRBJ1-5; tentative D call: TRBD1 (6 bases). V was shortened by 5 bases and J by 2 bases, with 13 bases between the two germline ends. Germline CDR1 LNHDA, CDR2 SQIVND (reference sequence). The CDR3 is 15 residues long.

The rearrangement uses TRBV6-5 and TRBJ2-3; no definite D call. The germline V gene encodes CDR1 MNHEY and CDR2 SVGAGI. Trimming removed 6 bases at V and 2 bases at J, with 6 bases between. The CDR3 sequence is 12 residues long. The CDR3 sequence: CASSRDTDTQYF. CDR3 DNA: TGTGCCAGCAGCCGTGACACAGATACGCAGTATTTT.

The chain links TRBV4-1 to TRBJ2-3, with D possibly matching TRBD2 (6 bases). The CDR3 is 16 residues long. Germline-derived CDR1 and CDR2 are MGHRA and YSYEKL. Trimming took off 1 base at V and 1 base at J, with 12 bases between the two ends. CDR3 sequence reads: CASSQVRGSGTDTQYF. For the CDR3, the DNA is TGCGCCAGCAGCCAAGTTCGGGGGAGCGGCACAGATACGCAGTATTTT.

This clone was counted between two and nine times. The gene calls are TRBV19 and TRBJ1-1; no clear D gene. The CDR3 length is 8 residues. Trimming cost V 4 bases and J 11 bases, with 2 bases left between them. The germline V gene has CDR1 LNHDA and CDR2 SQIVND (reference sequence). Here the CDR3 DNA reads TGTGCCAGTAGTAACGCTTTCTTT. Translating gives CASSNAFF.

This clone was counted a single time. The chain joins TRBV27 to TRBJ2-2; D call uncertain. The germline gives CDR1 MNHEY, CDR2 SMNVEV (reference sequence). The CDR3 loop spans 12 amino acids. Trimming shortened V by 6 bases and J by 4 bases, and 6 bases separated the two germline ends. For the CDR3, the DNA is TGTGCCAGCAGGAAGGGCACCGGGGAGCTGTTTTTT. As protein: CASRKGTGELFF.

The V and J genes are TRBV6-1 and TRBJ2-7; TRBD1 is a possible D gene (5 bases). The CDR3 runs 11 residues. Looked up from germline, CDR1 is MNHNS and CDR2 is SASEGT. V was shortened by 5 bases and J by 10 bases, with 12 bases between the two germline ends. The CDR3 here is CASSFQGSQYF. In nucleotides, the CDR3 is TGTGCCAGCAGTTTCCAGGGTAGCCAGTACTTC.

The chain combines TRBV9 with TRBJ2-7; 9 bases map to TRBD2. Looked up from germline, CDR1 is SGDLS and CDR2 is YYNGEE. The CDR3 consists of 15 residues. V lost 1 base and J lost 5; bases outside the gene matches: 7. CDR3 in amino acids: CASSVSGTSYNEQYF. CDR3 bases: TGTGCCAGCAGCGTATCCGGGACTAGCTATAACGAGCAGTACTTC.

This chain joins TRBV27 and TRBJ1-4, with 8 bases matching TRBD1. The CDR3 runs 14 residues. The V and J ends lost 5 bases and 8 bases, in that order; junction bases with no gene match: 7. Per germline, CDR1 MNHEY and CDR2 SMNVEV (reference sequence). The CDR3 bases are TGTGCCAGCAGTATACAGGGGGTAGGGGAAAAACTGTTTTTT. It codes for CASSIQGVGEKLFF.

The CDR3 coding sequence is TGTGCCAGCAGCGTAGTGGCTAGCGGGGGGGACGAGCAGTTCTTC. This encodes CASSVVASGGDEQFF. The rearrangement joins TRBV9 to TRBJ2-1, with 12 bases fitting TRBD2. Trimming took 0 bases from V and 10 from J; bases not matched to a gene: 5. The CDR3 is made up of 15 amino acids. CDR1 is SGDLS and CDR2 is YYNGEE in the germline V gene. Complete variable domain (other parts from reference TRBV9 and TRBJ2-1): DSGVTQTPKHLITATGQRVTLRCSPRSGDLSVYWYQQSLDQGLQFLIQYYNGEERAKGNILERFSAQQFPDLHSELNLSSLELGDSALYFCASSVVASGGDEQFFGPGTRLTVL.